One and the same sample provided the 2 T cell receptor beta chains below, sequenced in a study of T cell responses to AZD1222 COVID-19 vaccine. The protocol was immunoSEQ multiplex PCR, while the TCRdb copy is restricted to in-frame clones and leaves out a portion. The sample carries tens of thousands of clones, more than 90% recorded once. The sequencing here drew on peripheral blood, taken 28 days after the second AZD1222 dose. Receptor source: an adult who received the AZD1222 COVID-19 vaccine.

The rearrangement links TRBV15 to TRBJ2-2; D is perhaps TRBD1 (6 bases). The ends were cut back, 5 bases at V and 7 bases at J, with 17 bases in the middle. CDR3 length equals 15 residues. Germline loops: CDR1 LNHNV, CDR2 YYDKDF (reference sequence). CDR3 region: CATSPRQGSGGELFF. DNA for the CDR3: TGTGCCACCAGCCCAAGGCAGGGGTCAGGCGGGGAGCTGTTTTTT.

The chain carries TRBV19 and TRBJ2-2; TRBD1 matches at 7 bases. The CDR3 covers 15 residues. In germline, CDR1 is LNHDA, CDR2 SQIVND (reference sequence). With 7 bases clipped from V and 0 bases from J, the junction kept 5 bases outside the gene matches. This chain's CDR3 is CASTAGTANTGELFF. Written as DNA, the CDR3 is TGTGCCAGTACCGCCGGGACAGCGAACACCGGGGAGCTGTTTTTT.